This T cell receptor (beta chain) was captured in a study of blood T cell repertoires in COVID-19. In the original analysis: How many nucleated cells were present was estimated from reference gene primer amplification. The method was immunoSEQ multiplex PCR; TCRdb's version includes in-frame clones alone and lacks a portion of them. The V and J calls and clone size were taken over from that table, and D and trimming were inferred from the DNA. The table records 150,000 to 200,000 clones, roughly 87% of them present only once. Participants were aged about 18 to 90 years, lived in some 23 US areas, and enrolled virtually. Clinical histories supplied by participants themselves formed the basis of cohort assignment. Germline V gene lookup returns CDR1 SGHRS and CDR2 YFSETQ. The CDR3 is 15 residues long. With V trimmed by 1 base and J by 1 base, 1 base remained unmatched.

The chain couples TRBV5-1 to TRBJ2-2; 7 nucleotides align to TRBD1. The sample comprised PBMCs or T cells enriched from blood (not recorded which). This TCR came from a woman aged 40 to 50 with acute COVID-19. The CDR3, as DNA: TGCGCCAGCAGCTTGACAGGGGTGAACACCGGGGAGCTGTTTTTT. Its protein is CASSLTGVNTGELFF.